The 12 T cell receptor beta chains in this list originate from one sample, sequenced in a study of T cell repertoires in cytomegalovirus infection. MiXCR was run by TCRdb on the reads, yielding one entry per CDR3 protein. This repertoire shows some 600,000 distinct CDR3 sequences, 20% to 25% found once; its top ten account for approximately 8.2%. The sample was CD8+ T cells from PBMCs. The receptors were gathered from a human donor in good health (CMV status not recorded). Some clones in this sample may be carry-over from other donors' samples.

This clonotype was counted between two and nine times. This chain joins TRBV29-1 and TRBJ2-6; D gene unclear. Looked up from germline, CDR1 is SQVTM and CDR2 is ANQGSEA. Trimming cost V 1 base and J 0 bases, with 10 bases left between them. The CDR3 is made up of 16 amino acids. CDR3 DNA sequence: TGCAGCGTTGAAGGAGGAGTGGGCTCTGGGGCCAACGTCCTGACTTTC. Its translation is CSVEGGVGSGANVLTF.

In its sample, this clonotype was seen many times. The chain employs TRBV7-8 and TRBJ1-1, with D tentatively TRBD1 (5 bases). Trimming removed 5 bases at V and 0 bases at J, with 10 bases between. Germline lookup yields CDR1 SGHVS and CDR2 FQNEAQ. The CDR3 is made up of 14 amino acids. This chain's CDR3 is CASSKQVMNTEAFF. CDR3 bases: TGTGCCAGCAGCAAACAGGTCATGAACACTGAAGCTTTCTTT.

Note on this clonotype: A much more abundant neighbour one base away suggests this may be a read error. The chain links TRBV7-6 to TRBJ2-5; D possibly corresponds to TRBD1 (5 bases). The V and J ends lost 5 bases and 3 bases respectively, with 13 bases between them. The CDR3 is 14 residues long. Germline V gene data show CDR1 as SGHVS and CDR2 as FNYEAQ. The CDR3 protein is CASSPGIHKETQYF. CDR3 DNA: TGTGCCAGCAGCCCAGGGATCCACAAAGAGACCCAGTACTTC.

This chain links TRBV15 with TRBJ1-5; no firm D call. This CDR3 is built from 14 residues. Germline V gene data show CDR1 as LNHNV and CDR2 as YYDKDF (reference sequence). Between the trimmed V and J ends, which lost 5 bases and 4 bases, there was a span of 12 bases. The CDR3 is CATSPWGGNQPQHF. Here the CDR3 DNA reads TGTGCCACCAGCCCTTGGGGAGGGAATCAGCCCCAGCATTTT.

The chain joins TRBV29-1 to TRBJ1-2, with TRBD1 matching 7 bases. This CDR3 has 14 amino acids. Germline CDR1 reads SQVTM; CDR2 reads ANQGSEA. V dropped 2 bases and J dropped 6; count of bases not matched to a gene: 9. The CDR3: CSVEPTGAVNGYTF. Here the CDR3 DNA reads TGCAGCGTTGAACCCACAGGGGCGGTTAATGGCTACACCTTC.

Only a few counts were recorded for this clonotype. V usage is TRBV14 and J usage is TRBJ2-3; D not resolved. Germline V CDR1 and CDR2: SGHDN, FVKESK. CDR3 length equals 16 residues. Trimming cost V 3 bases and J 0 bases, with 13 bases left between them. CDR3 coding DNA: TGTGCCAGCAGCCATTACTTGTTACCTAGCACAGATACGCAGTATTTT. Its protein product is CASSHYLLPSTDTQYF.

The table lists this clonotype with a count of one. This chain uses TRBV28 with TRBJ2-1, with D tentatively TRBD1 (7 bases). The CDR3 sequence is 17 residues long. The V end lost 3 bases, the J end lost 6 bases, and 21 bases lay between the germline ends. CDR1 and CDR2 from the germline V gene are MDHEN and SYDVKM. This CDR3 reads CASSFPTQGGPGNEQFF. For the CDR3, the DNA is TGTGCCAGCAGTTTTCCCACGCAGGGGGGACCCGGCAATGAGCAGTTCTTC.

Only a few counts were recorded for this clonotype. The rearrangement uses TRBV19 and TRBJ1-2; D uncertain. V was trimmed by 1 base and J by 4 bases, leaving 13 bases between them. From germline, CDR1 is LNHDA and CDR2 SQIVND (reference sequence). CDR3 size: 15 residues. The CDR3 DNA sequence: TGTGCCAGTAGTATAGGCAGGCCCCCACTCTATGGCTACACCTTC. Translation: CASSIGRPPLYGYTF.

This clonotype was observed at least ten times. The rearrangement joins TRBV7-8 to TRBJ1-2; D gene ambiguous. V lost 3 bases and J 4 bases, leaving 6 bases between the germline ends. CDR1 SGHVS and CDR2 FQNEAQ come from the germline V gene. CDR3 length: 12 residues. The CDR3 region is CASSFRTYGYTF. DNA of the CDR3: TGTGCCAGCAGCTTCAGAACCTATGGCTACACCTTC.

The sample holds many counts of this clonotype. This rearrangement joins TRBV12-3 or TRBV12-4 to TRBJ2-2; D not certain. V was pared by 3 bases and J by 6 bases, with 2 bases between. The length of the CDR3 is 11 residues. CDR3 bases: TGTGCCAGCAGTTTCCCCGGGGAGCTGTTTTTT. Protein sequence: CASSFPGELFF.

Only a few counts were recorded for this clonotype. The rearrangement uses TRBV6-1 and TRBJ2-3, with D possibly matching TRBD1 (5 bases). The CDR3 runs to 14 residues. Germline assignment: CDR1 MNHNS and CDR2 SASEGT. Deletions cut 6 bases from V and 5 bases from J, with 15 bases between. The CDR3 region has the DNA TGTGCCAGCAGCCACGAACTTCAGGGAGATACGCAGTATTTT. Translation: CASSHELQGDTQYF.

This clonotype was seen more than once but under ten times. CDR3 nucleotide sequence: TGCAGCGTTGCCGACGGAAAGAATGAGCAGTTCTTC. Residues: CSVADGKNEQFF. The J gene is TRBJ2-1, the V gene TRBV29-1; D is ambiguous. Germline V lookup: CDR1 SQVTM, CDR2 ANQGSEA. The CDR3 runs 12 residues. Trimming took off 4 bases at V and 7 bases at J, with 11 bases between the two ends.